This T cell receptor beta chain was recovered during a study of blood T cell repertoires in COVID-19 (dated by TCRdb to about 2020). About the investigation overall: Samples from collaborators originated in the United States, Italy and Spain and spanned both the acute and convalescent phases of COVID-19. Where available, HLA class I and class II types were obtained from metadata supplied by the sample provider rather than from assay-based typing. The samples were drawn from two sources: the first 160 participants of the ongoing ImmuneRACE study, and 950 to 1,500 subjects contributed by 6 global collaborators. The repertoires were made available in a free public database intended to serve as a resource for research on the immune response to SARS-CoV-2. Deeply sampled blood TCRbeta repertoires from subjects exposed to, actively infected with, or recovered from COVID-19 were included in the dataset. The prospective study material was composed of cDNA or gDNA derived from T cells, B-cell-depleted T cells, or PBMCs. A de-identified subject ID, COVID-19 status, age in years and sex were almost always included in the sample metadata.

V is cut back by 3 bases and J by 5 bases, with 10 bases in the junction unmatched. CDR1 is given as KGHDR and CDR2 as SFDVKD, both from the germline V gene. Spanning cysteine to phenylalanine, the CDR3 consists of 16 amino acids. The entry retains the CDR3 DNA only, 48 bases that are in frame from base 1. TCRbeta CDR3 regions were amplified from genomic DNA using the immunoSEQ Assay, a bias-controlled multiplex PCR. Per the authors' processing: Nucleated cell counts per sample were estimated from amplification of reference gene primers within the assay. To quantify the absolute abundance of each unique TCRbeta CDR3 rearrangement, sequence reads were collapsed and filtered. Productive Simpson clonality was computed per sample as the square root of Simpson's diversity index over productive rearrangements. Not all clones reach the TCRdb copy of this immuneACCESS table, which keeps in-frame sequences only. Checked studies attribute under half of the gap to unresolved V genes and leave the rest unexplained. That table furnishes V, J and clone size, whereas the DNA furnished D and trimming. The sample includes about 670,000 clones, with just under 90% observed a single time. Roughly 0.25% of the sample comes from the top ten.

Beyond this particular receptor, the publication reports: The quantity of clinical and demographic metadata differed by source and by participant and was supplied without curation.

Collaborating institutions collected whole blood in K2EDTA tubes following their own protocols. For TCRbeta analysis, collaborators shipped samples as frozen whole blood, isolated PBMCs, or DNA extracted from either of those sample types. With respect to this clone: Its antigen is currently not known. It has no much larger one-base neighbor in the sample; base qualities were not kept.

The chain is encoded by TRBV24-1 joined to TRBJ2-5; TRBD1 fits 8 bases in the junction. Material for sequencing was peripheral blood. The origin of this receptor is a woman younger than 30 with acute or convalescent COVID-19. The nucleotides read TGTGCCACCAGTGATCACCTGACAGGGGTCGGTGAGACCCAGTACTTC. This gives the protein CATSDHLTGVGETQYF.